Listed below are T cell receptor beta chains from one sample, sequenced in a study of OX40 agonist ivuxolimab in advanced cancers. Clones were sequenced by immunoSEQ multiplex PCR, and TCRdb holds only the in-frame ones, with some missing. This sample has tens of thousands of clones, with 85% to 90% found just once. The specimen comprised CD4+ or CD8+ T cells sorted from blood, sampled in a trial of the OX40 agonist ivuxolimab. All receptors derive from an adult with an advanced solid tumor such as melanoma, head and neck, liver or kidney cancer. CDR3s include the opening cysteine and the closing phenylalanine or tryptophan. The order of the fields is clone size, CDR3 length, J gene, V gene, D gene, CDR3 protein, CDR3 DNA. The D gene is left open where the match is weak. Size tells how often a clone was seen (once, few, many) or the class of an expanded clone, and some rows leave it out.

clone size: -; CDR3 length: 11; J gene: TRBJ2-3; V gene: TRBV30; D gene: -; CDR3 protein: CAWSLGDTQYF; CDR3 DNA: TGTGCCTGGAGTTTGGGAGATACGCAGTATTTT
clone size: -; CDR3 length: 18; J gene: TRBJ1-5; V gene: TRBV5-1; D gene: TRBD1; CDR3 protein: CASSLIWTGNYSNQPQHF; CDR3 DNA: TGCGCCAGCAGCTTGATTTGGACAGGGAATTATAGCAATCAGCCCCAGCATTTT
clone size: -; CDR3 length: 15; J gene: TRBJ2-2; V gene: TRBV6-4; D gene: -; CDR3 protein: CASSAVADNTGELFF; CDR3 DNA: TGTGCCAGCAGTGCGGTGGCAGACAACACCGGGGAGCTGTTTTTT
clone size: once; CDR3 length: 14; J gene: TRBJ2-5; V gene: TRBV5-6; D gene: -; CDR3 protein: CASSFPLGGETQYF; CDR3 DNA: TGTGCCAGCAGCTTTCCACTAGGAGGAGAGACCCAGTACTTC
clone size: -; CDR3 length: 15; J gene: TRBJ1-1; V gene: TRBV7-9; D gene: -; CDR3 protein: CASSLPLSENTEAFF; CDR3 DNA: TGTGCCAGCAGCCTCCCGTTAAGCGAGAACACTGAAGCTTTCTTT
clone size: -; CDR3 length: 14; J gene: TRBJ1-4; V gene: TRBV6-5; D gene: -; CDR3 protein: CASSYIGTREKLFF; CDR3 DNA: TGTGCCAGCAGTTATATCGGGACGAGGGAAAAACTGTTTTTT
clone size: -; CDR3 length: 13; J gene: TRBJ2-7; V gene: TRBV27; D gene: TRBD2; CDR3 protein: CASSYSGGYEQYF; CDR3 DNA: TGTGCCAGCAGTTATAGCGGGGGCTACGAGCAGTACTTC
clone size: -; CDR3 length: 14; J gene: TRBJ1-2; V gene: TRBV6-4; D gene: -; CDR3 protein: CASSDGQDSYGYTF; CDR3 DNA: TGTGCCAGCAGTGACGGTCAGGATTCCTATGGCTACACCTTC
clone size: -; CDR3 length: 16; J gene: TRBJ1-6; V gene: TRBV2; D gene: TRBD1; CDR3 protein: CASSETGGLGNSPLHF; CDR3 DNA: TGTGCCAGCAGCGAAACAGGGGGCTTGGGGAATTCACCCCTCCACTTT
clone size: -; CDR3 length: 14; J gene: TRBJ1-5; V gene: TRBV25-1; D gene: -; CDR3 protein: CASSEMQLNQPQHF; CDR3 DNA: TGTGCCAGCAGTGAAATGCAGCTAAATCAGCCCCAGCATTTT
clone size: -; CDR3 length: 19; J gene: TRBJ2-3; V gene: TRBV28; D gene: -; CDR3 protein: CASSPRRLEGVFSTDTQYF; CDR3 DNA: TGTGCCAGCAGTCCCCGACGGTTGGAAGGGGTGTTTAGCACAGATACGCAGTATTTT
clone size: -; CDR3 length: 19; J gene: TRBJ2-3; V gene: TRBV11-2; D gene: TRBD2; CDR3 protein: CASSKPSAGGTISTDTQYF; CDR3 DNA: TGTGCCAGCAGCAAACCGAGCGCGGGGGGGACGATTAGCACAGATACGCAGTATTTT
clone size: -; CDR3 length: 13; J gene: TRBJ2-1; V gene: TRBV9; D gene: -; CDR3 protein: CASSVERGDEQFF; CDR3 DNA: TGTGCCAGCAGCGTAGAGAGAGGCGATGAGCAGTTCTTC
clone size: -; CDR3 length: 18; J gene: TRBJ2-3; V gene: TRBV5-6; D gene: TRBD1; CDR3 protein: CASRPQGAGFSSTDTQYF; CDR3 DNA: TGTGCCAGCAGACCCCAGGGGGCCGGCTTTTCTAGCACAGATACGCAGTATTTT
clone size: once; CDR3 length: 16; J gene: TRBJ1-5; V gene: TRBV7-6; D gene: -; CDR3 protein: CASSLLRYDGNQPQHF; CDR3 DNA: TGTGCCAGCAGCTTACTTCGGTATGACGGCAATCAGCCCCAGCATTTT